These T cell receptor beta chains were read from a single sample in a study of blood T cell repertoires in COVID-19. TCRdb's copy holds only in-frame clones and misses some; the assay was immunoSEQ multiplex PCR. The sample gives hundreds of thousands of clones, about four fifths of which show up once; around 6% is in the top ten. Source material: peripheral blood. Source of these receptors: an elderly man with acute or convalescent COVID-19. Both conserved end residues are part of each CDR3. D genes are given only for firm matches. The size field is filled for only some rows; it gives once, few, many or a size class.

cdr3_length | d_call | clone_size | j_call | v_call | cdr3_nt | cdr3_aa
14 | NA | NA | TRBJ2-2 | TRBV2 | TGTGCCAGCAGTGAAGACAGGCCGAGCGGGGAGCTGTTTTTT | CASSEDRPSGELFF
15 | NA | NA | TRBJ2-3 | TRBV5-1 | TGCGCCAGCAGCTTCGGGGGAGTTATCACAGATACGCAGTATTTT | CASSFGGVITDTQYF
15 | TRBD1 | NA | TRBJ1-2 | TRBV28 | TGTGCCAGCAGTTTACCCGGGACAGGGGTAGGCGGCTACACCTTC | CASSLPGTGVGGYTF
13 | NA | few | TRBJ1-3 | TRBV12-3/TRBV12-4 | TGTGCCAGCAGTTTAGCGCAGGTCAGGACCATATATTTT | CASSLAQVRTIYF
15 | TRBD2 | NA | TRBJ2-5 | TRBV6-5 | TGTGCCAGCAGATACGGGGGGGGGTACCAAGAGACCCAGTACTTC | CASRYGGGYQETQYF
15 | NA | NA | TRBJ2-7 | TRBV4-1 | TGCGCCAGCAGCCAAGATACGGCAGGGACCTACGAGCAGTACTTC | CASSQDTAGTYEQYF
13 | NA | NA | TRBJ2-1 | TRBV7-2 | TGTGCCAGCAGCGACCAGGGCGCTGTCGAGCAGTTCTTC | CASSDQGAVEQFF
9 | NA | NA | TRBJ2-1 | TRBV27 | TGTGCCAGCGGAGGGGAGCAGTTCTTC | CASGGEQFF
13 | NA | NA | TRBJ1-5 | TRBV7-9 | TGTGCCAGCAGCTTAAGCGAGATAGCGCCCCAGCATTTT | CASSLSEIAPQHF
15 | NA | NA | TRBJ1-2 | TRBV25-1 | TGTGCCAGCAGTGAATATGGGGCGGGAGGCTATGGCTACACCTTC | CASSEYGAGGYGYTF
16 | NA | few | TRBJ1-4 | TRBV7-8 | TGTGCCAGCAGCTTAGGTGGGCTACAACTGCCTGAAAAACTGTTTTTT | CASSLGGLQLPEKLFF
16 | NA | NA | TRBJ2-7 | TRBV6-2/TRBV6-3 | TGTGCCAGCAGTTACGGCGGGACAGCATTCTCCTACGAGCAGTACTTC | CASSYGGTAFSYEQYF
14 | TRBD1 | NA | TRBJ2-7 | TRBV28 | TGTGCCAGCAGTTCCGGACAGGGGCCCTACGAGCAGTACTTC | CASSSGQGPYEQYF
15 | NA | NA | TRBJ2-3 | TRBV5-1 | TGCGCCAGCAGCTTGGTACGGGGAATTGCAGATACGCAGTATTTT | CASSLVRGIADTQYF
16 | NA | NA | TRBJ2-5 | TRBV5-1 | TGCGCCAGCAGCTTGGCCGGGTCTACAGGCCAAGAGACCCAGTACTTC | CASSLAGSTGQETQYF
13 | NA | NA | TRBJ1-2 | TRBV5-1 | TGCGCCAGCAGCTTAGGGGGGGCGGAAGGCTACACCTTC | CASSLGGAEGYTF
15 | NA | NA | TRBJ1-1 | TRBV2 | TGTGCCAGCAGCCCCCCGACAGACTTGAACACTGAAGCTTTCTTT | CASSPPTDLNTEAFF
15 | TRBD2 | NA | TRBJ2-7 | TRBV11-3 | TGTGCCAGCAGCCCGAGCCAGGGAGGGACCTACGAGCAGTACTTC | CASSPSQGGTYEQYF
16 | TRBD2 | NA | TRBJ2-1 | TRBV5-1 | TGCGCCAGCAGCTCGACGTCCGGGACTAGCGGGGAGGCGCAGTTCTTC | CASSSTSGTSGEAQFF
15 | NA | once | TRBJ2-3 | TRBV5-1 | TGCGCCAGCAGCTTGGGCCAGGGGTTCGCAGATACGCAGTATTTT | CASSLGQGFADTQYF
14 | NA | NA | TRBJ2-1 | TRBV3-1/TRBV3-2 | TGTGCCAGCAGCCATTATGCAGATCTCAATGAGCAGTTCTTC | CASSHYADLNEQFF
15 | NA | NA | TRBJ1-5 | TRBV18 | TGTGCCAGCTCACCGGGTCCGGGGAACAATCAGCCCCAGCATTTT | CASSPGPGNNQPQHF
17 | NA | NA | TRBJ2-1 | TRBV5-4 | TGTGCCAGCAGCCCTCAGGTGGGGGGGCCGAATTACAATGAGCAGTTCTTC | CASSPQVGGPNYNEQFF
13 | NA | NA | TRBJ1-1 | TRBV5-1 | TGCGCCAGCAGCCGTCTAGTGAACACTGAAGCTTTCTTT | CASSRLVNTEAFF
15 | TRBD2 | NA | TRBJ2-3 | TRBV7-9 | TGTGCCAGCAGAAGGAGGACTAGCGCAACAGATACGCAGTATTTT | CASRRRTSATDTQYF
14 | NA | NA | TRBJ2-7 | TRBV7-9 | TGTGCCAGCGGGCCGATGGGGGCCTCCTACGAGCAGTACTTC | CASGPMGASYEQYF
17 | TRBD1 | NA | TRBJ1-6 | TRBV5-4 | TGTGCCAGCAGCTCCCCGGACAGGGGGCGAGGACGCTCACCCCTCCACTTT | CASSSPDRGRGRSPLHF
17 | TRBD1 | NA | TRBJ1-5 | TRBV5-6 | TGTGCCAGCAGCCTATGGGAGGACAGGGTAACGGGTCGGCCCCAGCATTTT | CASSLWEDRVTGRPQHF
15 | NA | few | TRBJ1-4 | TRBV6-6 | TGTGCCAGCAGTTACGGGGGTACGGGGGAGGAAAAACTGTTTTTT | CASSYGGTGEEKLFF
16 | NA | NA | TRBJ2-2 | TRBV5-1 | TGCGCCAGCAGCAGGACCGCCCAGGGAAACACCGGGGAGCTGTTTTTT | CASSRTAQGNTGELFF
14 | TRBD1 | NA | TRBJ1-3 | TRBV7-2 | TGTGCCAGCAGCCCAGACAGGGGACGAAACACCATATATTTT | CASSPDRGRNTIYF
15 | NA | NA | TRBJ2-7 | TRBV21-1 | TGTGCCAGCAGCAAAGTAGACCGCGAGGCCTACGAGCAGTACTTC | CASSKVDREAYEQYF
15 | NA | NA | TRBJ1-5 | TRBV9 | TGTGCCAGCAGCAGCAGGAGGCTCAGGGGACAGCCCCAGCATTTT | CASSSRRLRGQPQHF
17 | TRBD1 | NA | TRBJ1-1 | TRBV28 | TGTGCCAGCAGCACCGGGACAGGGGGCTCTGTCAACACTGAAGCTTTCTTT | CASSTGTGGSVNTEAFF
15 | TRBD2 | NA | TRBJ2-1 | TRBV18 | TGTGCCAGCTCACGAGCCGGGACTACTTACAATGAGCAGTTCTTC | CASSRAGTTYNEQFF
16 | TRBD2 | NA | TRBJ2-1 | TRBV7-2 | TGTGCCAGCAGCTCGCTGGGACTAGCGGGTTCAGATGAGCAGTTCTTC | CASSSLGLAGSDEQFF
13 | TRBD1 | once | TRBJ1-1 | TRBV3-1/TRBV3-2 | TGTGCCAGCAGCCAAGATGTCAGGGGGGAAGCTTTCTTT | CASSQDVRGEAFF